This T cell receptor beta chain is from a study of regulatory dendritic cells for organ transplantation. On the study more broadly: Regulatory dendritic cells were monocyte-derived, receiving vitamin D3 on days 0 and 4 and IL-10 on day 4. On day 6, the dendritic cells were exposed to LPS. The study's findings and limits: Naive T cells showed high diversity, memory cells less, memory CD8+ least.

The method was immunoSEQ multiplex PCR; TCRdb's version includes in-frame clones alone and lacks a portion of them. The data hold fewer than 5,000 clones, with around 71% observed a single time. Allogeneic regulatory or mature dendritic cells were co-cultured for more than 4 days with CFSE-labeled sorted T cells at 1:10. Naive CD45RA+ and memory CD45RO+ CD4+ or CD8+ T cells were FACS-sorted. The germline V gene encodes CDR1 SGHDN and CDR2 FVKESK. The CDR3 covers 16 residues. V was clipped by 3 bases and J by 4 bases, with 15 bases between them. Within the sample, this clone is large. Its antigen is not known.

The V call is TRBV14, the J call TRBJ2-2; tentatively, D is TRBD2 (5 bases). Sequences were obtained from memory CD8+ T cells from blood cultured with dendritic cells. This sample's subset: CD45RO+ memory T cells. This clonotype was obtained from a human donor in good health. This CDR3 reads CASSQMDEGGTGELFF. The DNA for the CDR3 is TGTGCCAGCAGCCAGATGGACGAGGGTGGCACCGGGGAGCTGTTTTTT.